This is a list of T cell receptor beta chains from one sample in a study of blood T cell repertoires in COVID-19. Sequencing was performed with immunoSEQ multiplex PCR; in TCRdb, only in-frame clones are kept and a portion is missing. Of roughly 300,000 clones in the sample, more than 70% were seen once. The material sequenced was peripheral blood. The receptors come from a woman in her fifties or sixties who had recovered from COVID-19. The CDR3 runs from the conserved cysteine through the conserved F or W. Fields, in order: D gene, J gene, V gene, clone size, CDR3 DNA, CDR3 protein. The D gene is left open where the match is weak. Some rows mark clone size as missing; the rest say once, few, many or name a class of expanded clone.

.	TRBJ2-7	TRBV18	few	TGTGCCAGCTCACTTATGCCCGGGACTGGGGAGGACGAGCAGTACTTC	CASSLMPGTGEDEQYF
TRBD1	TRBJ2-2	TRBV28	.	TGTGCCAGCAGTTTAGGGACAGGGGTAATAGGTAGCACCGGGGAGCTGTTTTTT	CASSLGTGVIGSTGELFF
.	TRBJ2-2	TRBV28	.	TGTGCCAGCAGCCCTATGAGGACCGGGGAGCTGTTTTTT	CASSPMRTGELFF
.	TRBJ2-1	TRBV18	.	TGTGCCAGCTCACCAGCAGGGTACAATGAGCAGTTCTTC	CASSPAGYNEQFF
TRBD1	TRBJ2-1	TRBV27	.	TGTGCCAGCACGTACACAGGGGCCCCCTACAATGAGCAGTTCTTC	CASTYTGAPYNEQFF
.	TRBJ2-2	TRBV2	.	TGTGCCAGCGGTCACGGGAGGAACACCGGGGAGCTGTTTTTT	CASGHGRNTGELFF
TRBD2	TRBJ2-1	TRBV9	.	TGTGCCAGCAGCGGAGAACTCCGGGCTAGCGGTTACAATGAGCAGTTCTTC	CASSGELRASGYNEQFF
.	TRBJ1-6	TRBV18	few	TGTGCCAGCTCACCATTTTCGGGGGGGACGGATTCACCCCTCCACTTT	CASSPFSGGTDSPLHF
.	TRBJ2-5	TRBV27	.	TGTGCCAGCGCAAGGAGTCAAGAGACCCAGTACTTC	CASARSQETQYF
TRBD1	TRBJ2-7	TRBV19	.	TGTGCCAGTATGGCACAGGGGAACCCCTACGAGCAGTACTTC	CASMAQGNPYEQYF
.	TRBJ1-1	TRBV6-5	.	TGTGCCAGTCGAGGACTTCTGGGGACTGAAGCTTTCTTT	CASRGLLGTEAFF
.	TRBJ2-7	TRBV20-1	.	TGCAGTGCTACGACAGAGCCGCAGTACTTC	CSATTEPQYF
.	TRBJ1-2	TRBV4-2	.	TGTGCCAGCAGCCAAGAGTCAGGGATGAGCTACACCTTC	CASSQESGMSYTF
.	TRBJ2-7	TRBV4-3	.	TGCGCCAGCAGCCAGGATAACTGGAGCTCCTACGAGCAGTACTTC	CASSQDNWSSYEQYF
.	TRBJ1-3	TRBV11-2	.	TGTGCCAGCAGACTTACAGGGACTGGAAACACCATATATTTT	CASRLTGTGNTIYF
TRBD1	TRBJ1-4	TRBV3-1/TRBV3-2	once	TGTGCCAGCAGCTCTGGACAGGGAAACGAAAAACTGTTTTTT	CASSSGQGNEKLFF
.	TRBJ1-1	TRBV20-1	.	TGCACGGCAGGGAACACTGAAGCTTTCTTT	CTAGNTEAFF
.	TRBJ2-1	TRBV5-6	.	TGTGCCAGCAGCCCATTCAGCGGGCCCTACAATGAGCAGTTCTTC	CASSPFSGPYNEQFF
.	TRBJ2-5	TRBV5-4	.	TGTGCCAGCAGCTTGGAACGCGGCGGGGAGACCCAGTACTTC	CASSLERGGETQYF
.	TRBJ1-1	TRBV10-2	.	TGCGCCAGCACCGGAAGGGGGTGGTCCGCCCTCAACACTGAAGCTTTCTTT	CASTGRGWSALNTEAFF
.	TRBJ2-7	TRBV28	.	TGTGCCAGCCGAATCGGGGGGCTCTACGAGCAGTACTTC	CASRIGGLYEQYF
TRBD1	TRBJ2-1	TRBV9	.	TGTGCCAGCAGCCCCTACGGCAGAGGGACAGGGGGCAATGAGCAGTTCTTC	CASSPYGRGTGGNEQFF
.	TRBJ2-3	TRBV28	.	.	CASSSSDRANTQYF
TRBD2	TRBJ2-3	TRBV18	.	TGTGCCAGCTCACCACCGATTGAAGAGCGGGGGGGGGCAGATACGCAGTATTTT	CASSPPIEERGGADTQYF
.	TRBJ1-1	TRBV7-2	.	TGTGCCAGCAGACGAGACCCCAGCGTGGCTGAAGCTTTCTTT	CASRRDPSVAEAFF
.	TRBJ2-2	TRBV6-4	.	TGTGCCAGCAGACCACAGGGAGCGAACACCGGGGAGCTGTTTTTT	CASRPQGANTGELFF
TRBD2	TRBJ2-3	TRBV5-4	.	TGTGCCAGCAGCGGAGGGACTAGCCGAAGCACAGATACGCAGTATTTT	CASSGGTSRSTDTQYF
TRBD1	TRBJ1-3	TRBV24-1	.	TGTGCCACCAGTGTATGGACAGGGCACCCTGGAAACACCATATATTTT	CATSVWTGHPGNTIYF
TRBD2	TRBJ2-5	TRBV4-1	.	TGCGCCAGCAGCCTGAGGGGGACTAGCCTCCAAGAGACCCAGTACTTC	CASSLRGTSLQETQYF
TRBD1	TRBJ2-7	TRBV5-1	.	TGCGCCAGCAGCTCCGGGACAGGGTTTTCCTACGAGCAGTACTTC	CASSSGTGFSYEQYF
.	TRBJ1-4	TRBV3-1/TRBV3-2	.	TGTGCCAGCAGCCAAATGGGACTGGTTGAGAATGAAAAACTGTTTTTT	CASSQMGLVENEKLFF
TRBD1	TRBJ2-7	TRBV6-5	.	TGTGCCAGCAGTAGTTCAGGGGGCCCGACCTACGAGCAGTACTTC	CASSSSGGPTYEQYF
.	TRBJ2-1	TRBV5-6	once	TGTGCCAGCACCCTCCCCGGACTTGTCAATGAGCAGTTCTTC	CASTLPGLVNEQFF
TRBD2	TRBJ2-2	TRBV10-3	.	TGTGCCACGAGTCCTAGCGGGAGGTCCGGGGAGCTGTTTTTT	CATSPSGRSGELFF
.	TRBJ1-5	TRBV5-1	.	TGCGCCAGCAGCTTGGAGGGGATCGGCTCTCAGCCCCAGCATTTT	CASSLEGIGSQPQHF